The source of this T cell receptor (beta chain) is a study of PD-1 blockade in classical Hodgkin lymphoma. Each patient relapsed following autologous stem cell transplantation, and prior brentuximab vedotin exposure differed. The method was immunoSEQ multiplex PCR; TCRdb's version includes in-frame clones alone and lacks a portion of them. The table shows approximately 80,000 clones, with 89% occurring only once. Source: peripheral blood mononuclear cells (PBMCs), taken at baseline. The receptor's source is a human donor with classical Hodgkin lymphoma.

CDR3 bases: TGTGCCACCAATTACAATTTCGACAGGGGAGGCTACGAGCAGTACTTC. This sequence encodes CATNYNFDRGGYEQYF. This rearrangement joins TRBV28 to TRBJ2-7, with 8 bases identical to TRBD1. This CDR3 is built from 16 residues. J gave up 3 bases and V 10 bases, and 17 bases lay outside the gene matches. Germline V gene data show CDR1 as MDHEN and CDR2 as SYDVKM. Together with reference TRBV28 and TRBJ2-7, the CDR3 gives the full variable domain: DVKVTQSSRYLVKRTGEKVFLECVQDMDHENMFWYRQDPGLGLRLIYFSYDVKMKEKGDIPEGYSVSREKKERFSLILESASTNQTSMYLCATNYNFDRGGYEQYFGPGTRLTVT.